This TCR beta chain was retrieved from a study of monozygotic twins with inflammatory bowel disease. Findings and caveats of the study: The data did not back a single strong IBD-associated clonotype or signal. Discrimination among different T cell subtypes was not achievable.

A word on this clonotype: No antigen is known for it.

This CDR3 comprises 16 residues. Germline lookup yields CDR1 SGHTA and CDR2 FQGTGA. TCRdb reprocessed the 5' RACE reads and stores each CDR3 protein as one record, lacking DNA. This sample contains over 350,000 distinct CDR3 sequences. This receptor was identified in a human donor with ulcerative colitis or Crohn's disease, or a healthy co-twin of an affected twin (not recorded which). Sequenced sample: blood. The J gene is TRBJ2-3, the V gene TRBV7-3; TCRdb's assignment of TRBD1 cannot be checked, as there is no DNA. The CDR3 sequence is CASSLRGGGATDTQYF.